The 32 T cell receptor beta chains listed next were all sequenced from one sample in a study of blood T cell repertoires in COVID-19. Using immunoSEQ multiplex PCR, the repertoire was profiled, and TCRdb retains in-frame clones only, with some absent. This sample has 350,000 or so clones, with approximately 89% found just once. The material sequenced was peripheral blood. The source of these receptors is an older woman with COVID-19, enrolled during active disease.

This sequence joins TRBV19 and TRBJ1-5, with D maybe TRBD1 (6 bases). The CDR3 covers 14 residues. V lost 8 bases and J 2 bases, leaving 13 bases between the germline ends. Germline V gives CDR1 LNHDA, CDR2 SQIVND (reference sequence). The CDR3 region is CASGPQGGNQPQHF. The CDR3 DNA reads TGTGCCAGTGGGCCACAGGGAGGCAATCAGCCCCAGCATTTT.

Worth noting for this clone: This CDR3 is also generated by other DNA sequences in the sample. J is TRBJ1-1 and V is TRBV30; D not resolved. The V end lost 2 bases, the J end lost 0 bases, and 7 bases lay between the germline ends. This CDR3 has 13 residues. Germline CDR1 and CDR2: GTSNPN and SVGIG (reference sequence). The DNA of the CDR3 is TGTGCCTGGAGTTGGCAGTTGAACACTGAAGCTTTCTTT. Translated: CAWSWQLNTEAFF.

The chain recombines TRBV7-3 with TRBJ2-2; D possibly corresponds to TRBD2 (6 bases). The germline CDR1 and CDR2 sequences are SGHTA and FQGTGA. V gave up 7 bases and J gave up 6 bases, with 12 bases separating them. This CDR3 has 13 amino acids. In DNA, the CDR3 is TGTGCCAGCACCCTATCGGGGGCCGGGGAGCTGTTTTTT. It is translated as CASTLSGAGELFF.

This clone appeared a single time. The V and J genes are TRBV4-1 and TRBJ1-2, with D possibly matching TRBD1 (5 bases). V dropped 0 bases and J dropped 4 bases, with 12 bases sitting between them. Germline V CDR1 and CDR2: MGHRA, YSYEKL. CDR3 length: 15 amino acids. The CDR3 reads CASSQDGAPRYGYTF. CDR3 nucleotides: TGCGCCAGCAGCCAAGATGGGGCACCACGCTATGGCTACACCTTC.

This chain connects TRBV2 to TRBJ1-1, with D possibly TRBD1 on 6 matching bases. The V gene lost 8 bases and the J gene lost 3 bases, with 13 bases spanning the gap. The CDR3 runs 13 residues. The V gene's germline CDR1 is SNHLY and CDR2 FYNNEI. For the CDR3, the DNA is TGTGCCAGCTCGGAACAGGGCTACACTGAAGCTTTCTTT. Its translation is CASSEQGYTEAFF. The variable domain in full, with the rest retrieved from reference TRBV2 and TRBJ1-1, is EPEVTQTPSHQVTQMGQEVILRCVPISNHLYFYWYRQILGQKVEFLVSFYNNEISEKSEIFDDQFSVERPDGSNFTLKIRSTKLEDSAMYFCASSEQGYTEAFFGQGTRLTVV.

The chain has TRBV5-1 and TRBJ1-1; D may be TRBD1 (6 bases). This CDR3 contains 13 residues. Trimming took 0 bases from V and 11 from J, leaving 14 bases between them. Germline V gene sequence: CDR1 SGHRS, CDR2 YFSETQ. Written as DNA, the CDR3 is TGCGCCAGCAGCTTGGGTCAGGGGATGGGGGCTTTCTTT. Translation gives CASSLGQGMGAFF.

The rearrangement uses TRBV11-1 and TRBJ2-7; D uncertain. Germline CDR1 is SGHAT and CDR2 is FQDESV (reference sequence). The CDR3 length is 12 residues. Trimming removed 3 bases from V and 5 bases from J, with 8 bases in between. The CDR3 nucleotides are TGTGCCAGCAGCTTGAGCAGCGACGAGCAGTACTTC. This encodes CASSLSSDEQYF.

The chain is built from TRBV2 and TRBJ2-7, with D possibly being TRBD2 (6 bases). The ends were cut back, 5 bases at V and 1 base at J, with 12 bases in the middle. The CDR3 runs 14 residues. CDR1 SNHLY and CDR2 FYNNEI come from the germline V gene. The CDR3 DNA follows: TGTGCCAGCAGTCGAACTAGCACATCCTACGAGCAGTACTTC. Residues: CASSRTSTSYEQYF.

The CDR3 DNA follows: TGTGCCAGTAGTATAGCAGGGGTGACTGAAGCTTTCTTT. The encoded protein is CASSIAGVTEAFF. The chain employs TRBV19 and TRBJ1-1; possibly TRBD1 for D (6 bases). This CDR3 is built from 13 residues. Between the trimmed V and J ends, which lost 1 base and 5 bases, there was a span of 8 bases. CDR1 and CDR2 (germline): LNHDA, SQIVND (reference sequence).

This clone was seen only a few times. Here the CDR3 DNA reads TGTGCCAGCAGTACAATGAGCGGGGGGGCCAGGAATGAGCAGTTCTTC. It encodes CASSTMSGGARNEQFF. This chain uses TRBV6-2 or TRBV6-3 with TRBJ2-1; 10 nucleotides agree with TRBD2. This CDR3 has 16 residues. Germline loops: CDR1 MNHEY, CDR2 SVGEGT. The ends lost 5 bases at V and 7 bases at J; junction bases unmatched: 11.

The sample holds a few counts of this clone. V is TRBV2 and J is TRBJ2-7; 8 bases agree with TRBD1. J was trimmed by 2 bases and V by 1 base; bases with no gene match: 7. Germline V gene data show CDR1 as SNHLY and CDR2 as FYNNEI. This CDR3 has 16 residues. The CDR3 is CASSEGRDRTTYEQYF. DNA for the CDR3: TGTGCCAGCAGTGAAGGCAGGGACAGGACCACCTACGAGCAGTACTTC.

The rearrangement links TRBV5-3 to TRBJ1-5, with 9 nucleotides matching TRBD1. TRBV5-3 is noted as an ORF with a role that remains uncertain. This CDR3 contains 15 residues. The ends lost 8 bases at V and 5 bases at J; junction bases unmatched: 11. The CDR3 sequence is CASNYRGRIYQPQHF. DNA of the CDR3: TGTGCCAGTAACTACAGGGGGCGCATCTATCAGCCCCAGCATTTT.

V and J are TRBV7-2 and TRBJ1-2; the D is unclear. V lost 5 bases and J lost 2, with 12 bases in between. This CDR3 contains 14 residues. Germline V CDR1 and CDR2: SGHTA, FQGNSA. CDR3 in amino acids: CASSRSGENYGYTF. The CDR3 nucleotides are TGTGCCAGCAGCCGTTCGGGAGAGAACTATGGCTACACCTTC.

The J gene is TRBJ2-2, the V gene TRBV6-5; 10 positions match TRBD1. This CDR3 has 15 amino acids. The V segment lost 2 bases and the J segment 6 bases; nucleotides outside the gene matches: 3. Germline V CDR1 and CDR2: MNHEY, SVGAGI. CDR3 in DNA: TGTGCCAGCAGTTACGACAGGGGGCCAGCCGGGGAGCTGTTTTTT. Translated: CASSYDRGPAGELFF.

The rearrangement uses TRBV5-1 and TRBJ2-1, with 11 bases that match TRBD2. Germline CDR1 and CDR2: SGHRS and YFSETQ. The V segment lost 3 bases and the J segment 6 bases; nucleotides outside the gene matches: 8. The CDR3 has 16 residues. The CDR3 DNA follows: TGCGCCAGCAGCTCCTCCCTAGCGGGGGGAGGCAATGAGCAGTTCTTC. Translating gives CASSSSLAGGGNEQFF.

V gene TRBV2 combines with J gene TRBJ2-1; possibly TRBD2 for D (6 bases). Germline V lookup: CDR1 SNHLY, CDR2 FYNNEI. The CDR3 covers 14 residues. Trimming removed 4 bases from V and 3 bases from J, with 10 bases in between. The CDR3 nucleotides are TGTGCCAGCAGTGTAGCGGTACTCTACAATGAGCAGTTCTTC. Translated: CASSVAVLYNEQFF. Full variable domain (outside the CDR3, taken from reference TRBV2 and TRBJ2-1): EPEVTQTPSHQVTQMGQEVILRCVPISNHLYFYWYRQILGQKVEFLVSFYNNEISEKSEIFDDQFSVERPDGSNFTLKIRSTKLEDSAMYFCASSVAVLYNEQFFGPGTRLTVL.

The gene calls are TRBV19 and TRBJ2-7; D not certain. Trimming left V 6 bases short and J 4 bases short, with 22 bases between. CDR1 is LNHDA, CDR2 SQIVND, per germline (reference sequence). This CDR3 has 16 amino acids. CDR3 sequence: CASSQLGTLKRYEQYF. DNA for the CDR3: TGTGCCAGTAGCCAGCTAGGCACCCTGAAACGATACGAGCAGTACTTC. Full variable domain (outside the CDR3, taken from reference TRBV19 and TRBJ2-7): DGGITQSPKYLFRKEGQNVTLSCEQNLNHDAMYWYRQDPGQGLRLIYYSQIVNDFQKGDIAEGYSVSREKKESFPLTVTSAQKNPTAFYLCASSQLGTLKRYEQYFGPGTRLTVT.

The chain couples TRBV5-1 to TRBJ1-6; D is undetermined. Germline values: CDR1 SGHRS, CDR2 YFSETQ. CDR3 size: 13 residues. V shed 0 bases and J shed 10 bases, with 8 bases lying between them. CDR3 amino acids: CASSLGSGSPLHF. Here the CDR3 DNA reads TGCGCCAGCAGCTTGGGATCGGGGTCACCCCTCCACTTT.

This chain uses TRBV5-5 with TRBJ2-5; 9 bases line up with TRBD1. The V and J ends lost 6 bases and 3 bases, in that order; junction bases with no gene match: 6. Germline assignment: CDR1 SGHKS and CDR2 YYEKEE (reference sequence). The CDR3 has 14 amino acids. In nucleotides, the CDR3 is TGTGCCAGCATCCTGACAGGGGGGGAAGAGACCCAGTACTTC. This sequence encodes CASILTGGEETQYF.

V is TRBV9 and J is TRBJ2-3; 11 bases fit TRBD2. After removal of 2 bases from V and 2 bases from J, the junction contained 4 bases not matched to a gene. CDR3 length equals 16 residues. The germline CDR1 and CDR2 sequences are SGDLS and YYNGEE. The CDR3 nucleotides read TGTGCCAGCAGCGTCCGACTAGCGGGGAACACAGATACGCAGTATTTT. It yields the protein CASSVRLAGNTDTQYF.

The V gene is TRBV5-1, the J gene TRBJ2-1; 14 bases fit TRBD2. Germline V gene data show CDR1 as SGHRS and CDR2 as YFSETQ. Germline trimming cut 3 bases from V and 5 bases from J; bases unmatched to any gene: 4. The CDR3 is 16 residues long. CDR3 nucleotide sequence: TGCGCCAGCAGCTACAGGACTAGCGGGGGGAACAATGAGCAGTTCTTC. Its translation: CASSYRTSGGNNEQFF. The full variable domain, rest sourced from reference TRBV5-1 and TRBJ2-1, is KAGVTQTPRYLIKTRGQQVTLSCSPISGHRSVSWYQQTPGQGLQFLFEYFSETQRNKGNFPGRFSGRQFSNSRSEMNVSTLELGDSALYLCASSYRTSGGNNEQFFGPGTRLTVL.

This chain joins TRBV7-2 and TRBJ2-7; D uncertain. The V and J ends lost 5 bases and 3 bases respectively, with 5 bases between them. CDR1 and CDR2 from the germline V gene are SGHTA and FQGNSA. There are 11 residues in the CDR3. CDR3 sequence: CASSPGYEQYF. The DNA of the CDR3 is TGTGCCAGCAGCCCAGGCTACGAGCAGTACTTC.

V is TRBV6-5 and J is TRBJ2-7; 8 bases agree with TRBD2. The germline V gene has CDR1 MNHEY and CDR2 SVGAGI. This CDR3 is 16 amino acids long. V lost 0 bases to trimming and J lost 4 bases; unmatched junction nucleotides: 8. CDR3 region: CASSYSPGLVGYEQYF. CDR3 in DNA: TGTGCCAGCAGTTACTCACCGGGACTAGTTGGGTACGAGCAGTACTTC.

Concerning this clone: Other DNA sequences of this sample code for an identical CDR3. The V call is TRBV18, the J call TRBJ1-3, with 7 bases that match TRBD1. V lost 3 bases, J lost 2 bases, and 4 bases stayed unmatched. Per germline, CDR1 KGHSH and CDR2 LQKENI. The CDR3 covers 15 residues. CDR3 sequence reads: CASSPLTGAGNTIYF. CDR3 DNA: TGTGCCAGCTCACCCCTTACAGGGGCTGGAAACACCATATATTTT.

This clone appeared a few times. The CDR3: CASSSELASYNSPLHF. CDR3 DNA: TGTGCCAGCAGCTCCGAGCTTGCCTCCTATAATTCACCCCTCCACTTT. This sequence joins TRBV7-9 and TRBJ1-6; D call uncertain. Germline CDR1 and CDR2: SEHNR and FQNEAQ (reference sequence). The CDR3 length is 16 residues. V lost 4 bases and J 0 bases, leaving 10 bases between the germline ends.

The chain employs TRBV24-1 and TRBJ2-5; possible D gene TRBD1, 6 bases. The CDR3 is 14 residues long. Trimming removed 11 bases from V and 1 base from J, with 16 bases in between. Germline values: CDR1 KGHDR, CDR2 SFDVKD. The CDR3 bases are TGTGCCAGCACCAGGGGTGAAAGCCAAGAGACCCAGTACTTC. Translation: CASTRGESQETQYF.

The CDR3 coding sequence is TGCAGCGTTGAAGACCCGACAGGATCCTACTATGGCTACACCTTC. As protein: CSVEDPTGSYYGYTF. The chain uses TRBV29-1 and TRBJ1-2; the D gene is possibly TRBD1 (6 bases). The CDR3 totals 15 residues. Trimming pared 0 bases from V and 3 bases from J, leaving 14 bases between. Germline CDR1 and CDR2: SQVTM and ANQGSEA.

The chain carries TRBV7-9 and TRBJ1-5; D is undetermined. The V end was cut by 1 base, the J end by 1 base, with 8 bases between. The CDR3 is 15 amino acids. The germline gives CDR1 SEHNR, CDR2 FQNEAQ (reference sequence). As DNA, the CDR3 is TGTGCCAGCAGCTTAGGAGGGCTGAGCAATCAGCCCCAGCATTTT. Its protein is CASSLGGLSNQPQHF.

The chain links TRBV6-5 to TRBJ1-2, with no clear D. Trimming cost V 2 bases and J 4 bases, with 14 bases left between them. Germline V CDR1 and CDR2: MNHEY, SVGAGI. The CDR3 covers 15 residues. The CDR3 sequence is CASSYAGGGPYGYTF. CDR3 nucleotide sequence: TGTGCCAGCAGTTACGCGGGAGGAGGTCCCTATGGCTACACCTTC.

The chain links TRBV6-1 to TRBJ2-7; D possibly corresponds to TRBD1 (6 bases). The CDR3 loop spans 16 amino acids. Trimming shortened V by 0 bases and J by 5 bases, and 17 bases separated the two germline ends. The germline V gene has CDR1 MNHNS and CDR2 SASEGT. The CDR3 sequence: CASSEARTVKGDEQYF. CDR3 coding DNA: TGTGCCAGCAGTGAAGCTAGGACAGTAAAAGGAGACGAGCAGTACTTC.

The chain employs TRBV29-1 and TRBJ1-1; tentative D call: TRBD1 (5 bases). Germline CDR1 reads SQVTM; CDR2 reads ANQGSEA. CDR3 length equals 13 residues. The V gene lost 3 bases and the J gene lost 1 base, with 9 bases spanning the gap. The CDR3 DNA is TGCAGCGTTGATAGGGGTCCGAACACTGAAGCTTTCTTT. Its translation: CSVDRGPNTEAFF.

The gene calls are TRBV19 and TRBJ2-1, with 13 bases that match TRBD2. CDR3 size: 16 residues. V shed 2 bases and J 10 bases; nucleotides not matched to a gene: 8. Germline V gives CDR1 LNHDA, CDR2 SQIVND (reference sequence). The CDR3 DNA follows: TGTGCCAGTAGTATAACTAGCGGGGGGGGTCATCGAGAGCAGTTCTTC. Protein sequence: CASSITSGGGHREQFF.